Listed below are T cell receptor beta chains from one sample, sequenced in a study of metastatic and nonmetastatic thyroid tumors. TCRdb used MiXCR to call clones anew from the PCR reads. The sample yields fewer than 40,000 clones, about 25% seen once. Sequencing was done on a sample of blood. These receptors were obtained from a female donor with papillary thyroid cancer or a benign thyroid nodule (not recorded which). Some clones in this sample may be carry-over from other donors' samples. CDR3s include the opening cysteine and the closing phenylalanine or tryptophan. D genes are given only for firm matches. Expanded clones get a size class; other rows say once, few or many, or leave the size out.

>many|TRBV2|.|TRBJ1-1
CASSDSYGAFF
TGTGCCAGCAGTGACAGCTATGGAGCTTTCTTT
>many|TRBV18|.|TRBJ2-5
CASSPETQYF
TGTGCCAGCTCACCGGAGACCCAGTACTTC
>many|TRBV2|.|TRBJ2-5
CASSGTRFQETQYF
TGTGCCAGCAGCGGCACTAGGTTCCAGGAGACCCAGTACTTC
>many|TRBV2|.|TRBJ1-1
CATQPGSGTEAFF
TGTGCCACTCAGCCCGGGAGTGGGACTGAAGCTTTCTTT
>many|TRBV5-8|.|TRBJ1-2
CASSLDGNGYTF
TGTGCCAGCAGCCTAGACGGAAATGGCTACACCTTC
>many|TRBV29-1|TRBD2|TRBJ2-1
CSVGIGLAGGNEQFF
TGCAGCGTTGGCATCGGGCTAGCGGGTGGCAATGAGCAGTTCTTC
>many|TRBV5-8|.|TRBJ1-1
CASLVTGNTEAFF
TGTGCCAGCCTTGTGACAGGGAACACTGAAGCTTTCTTT
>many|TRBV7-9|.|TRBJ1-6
CASSLDGPYNSPLHF
TGTGCCAGCAGCTTGGATGGACCCTATAATTCACCCCTCCACTTT
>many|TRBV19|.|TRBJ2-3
CASGWHLTDTQYF
TGTGCCAGCGGGTGGCACCTCACAGATACGCAGTATTTT
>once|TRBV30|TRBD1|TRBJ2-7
CAWDGTGKGEQYF
TGTGCCTGGGACGGGACAGGGAAGGGCGAGCAGTACTTC
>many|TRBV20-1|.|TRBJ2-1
CSAEPRRSNEQFF
TGCAGTGCCGAACCGCGACGGAGCAATGAGCAGTTCTTC
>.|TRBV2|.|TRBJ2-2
CASSGGVGTVELFF
TGTGCCAGCAGTGGGGGCGTCGGAACCGTGGAGCTGTTTTTT
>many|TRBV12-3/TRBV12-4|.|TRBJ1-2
CASSLLVGTIDGYTF
TGTGCCAGCAGTTTATTGGTGGGGACGATTGATGGCTACACCTTC
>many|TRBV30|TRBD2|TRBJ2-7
CAWSRQGGYEQYF
TGTGCCTGGAGCCGGCAGGGAGGGTACGAGCAGTACTTC
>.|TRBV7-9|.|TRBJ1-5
CASTNGDQPQHF
TGTGCCAGCACTAATGGGGATCAGCCCCAGCATTTT
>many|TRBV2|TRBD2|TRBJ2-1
CASSERGLAAYNEQFF
TGTGCCAGCAGTGAGCGGGGACTAGCGGCGTACAATGAGCAGTTCTTC
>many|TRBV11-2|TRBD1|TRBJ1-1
CASSSMTGETEAFF
TGTGCCAGCAGCTCGATGACAGGGGAGACTGAAGCTTTCTTT
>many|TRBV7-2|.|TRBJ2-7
CASSLPGVISEQYF
TGTGCCAGCAGCTTACCGGGAGTGATAAGCGAGCAGTACTTC
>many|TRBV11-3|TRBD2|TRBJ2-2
CASQRGGKSGELFF
TGTGCCAGCCAGCGGGGGGGTAAATCCGGGGAGCTGTTTTTT
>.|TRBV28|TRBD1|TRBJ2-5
CASSLLPGQGGKTQYF
TGTGCCAGTAGTTTACTGCCGGGACAGGGCGGGAAGACCCAGTACTTC
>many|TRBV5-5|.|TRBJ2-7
CASSLDTSYEQYF
TGTGCCAGCAGCTTAGACACCTCCTACGAGCAGTACTTC
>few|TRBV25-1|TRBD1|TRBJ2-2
CASSSYTPPTGDTGELFF
TGTGCCAGCAGTTCCTACACTCCACCGACAGGGGACACCGGGGAGCTGTTTTTT
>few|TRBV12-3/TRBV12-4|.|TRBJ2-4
CASSTAGFSEGYIIQYF
TGTGCCAGCAGTACCGCGGGGTTCTCAGAGGGGTACATCATTCAGTACTTC
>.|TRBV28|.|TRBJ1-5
CASRISWRKQPRPF
TGTGCCAGCAGAATCTCCTGGCGCAAACAGCCCCGGCCTTTT
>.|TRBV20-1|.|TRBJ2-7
CSALQLAVYEQYF
TGCAGTGCTCTCCAGCTAGCTGTCTACGAGCAGTACTTC
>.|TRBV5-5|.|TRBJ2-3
CASSRPGDPQDTQYF
TGTGCCAGCAGCCGCCCCGGGGACCCACAAGATACGCAGTATTTT
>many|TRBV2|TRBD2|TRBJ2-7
CASSGRTSGSGEQYF
TGTGCCAGCAGTGGCCGGACTAGCGGGAGCGGCGAGCAGTACTTC
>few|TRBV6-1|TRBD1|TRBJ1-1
CASSRPRTGGTEAFF
TGTGCCAGCAGCCGCCCCCGGACAGGGGGCACTGAAGCTTTCTTT
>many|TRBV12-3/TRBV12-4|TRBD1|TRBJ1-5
CASQRDSSNQPQHF
TGTGCCAGTCAAAGGGACAGCAGCAATCAGCCCCAGCATTTT
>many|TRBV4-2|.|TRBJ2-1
CASSQEFAGRDNEQFF
TGTGCCAGCAGCCAAGAATTCGCGGGCAGGGACAATGAGCAGTTCTTC
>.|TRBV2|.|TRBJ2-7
CESIGGLGYEQYF
TGTGAAAGCATCGGAGGGTTGGGATACGAGCAGTACTTC
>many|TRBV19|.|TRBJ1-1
CASSGRTGLNTEAFF
TGTGCCAGTAGCGGCCGGACCGGACTGAACACTGAAGCTTTCTTT
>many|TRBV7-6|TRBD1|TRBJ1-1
CASSLGTGDTEAFF
TGTGCCAGCAGCTTAGGGACAGGGGACACTGAAGCTTTCTTT
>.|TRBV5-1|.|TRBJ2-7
CASKGGGYDQYF
TGCGCCAGCAAGGGGGGAGGCTACGATCAGTACTTC
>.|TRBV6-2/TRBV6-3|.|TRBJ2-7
CASSYRTRVIEDSTYEQYF
TGTGCCAGCAGTTACCGTACCCGGGTAATAGAGGACAGTACCTACGAGCAGTACTTC
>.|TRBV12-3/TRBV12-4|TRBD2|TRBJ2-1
CASSLSAAGGAYNEQFF
TGTGCCAGCAGTTTATCCGCGGCGGGGGGGGCTTACAATGAGCAGTTCTTC
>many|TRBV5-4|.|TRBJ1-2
CASSLGQGRNYGYTF
TGTGCCAGCAGCTTGGGGCAGGGCAGGAACTATGGCTACACCTTC
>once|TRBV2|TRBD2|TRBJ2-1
CASRLAGKSEQFF
TGTGCCAGCAGACTAGCGGGAAAAAGTGAGCAGTTCTTC
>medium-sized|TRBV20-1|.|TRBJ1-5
CSVATPQEAQPQHF
TGCAGTGTCGCGACACCCCAGGAGGCTCAGCCCCAGCATTTT